The T cell receptor (beta chain) described here comes from a study of response to subunit inactivated influenza vaccine. TCRdb called the RT-PCR reads again in MiXCR, with one record for every CDR3 protein. The sample yields a few hundred thousand distinct CDR3 sequences, about 14% seen once. This clonotype has a handful of counts. Specimen: PBMCs from blood, collected approximately 12 days after vaccination. The receptor comes from a man aged 45 to 65 who received an inactivated influenza vaccine.

The CDR3 bases are TGTGCCAGCAGCGGCGCTGAGCGGGGTGAGAATGAGCAGTTCTTC. This gives the protein CASSGAERGENEQFF. The rearrangement uses TRBV9 and TRBJ2-1, with TRBD2 identical over 7 bases. The germline gives CDR1 SGDLS, CDR2 YYNGEE. The CDR3 is 15 amino acids. V was clipped by 3 bases and J by 7 bases; unmatched bases: 10.